A single sample gave rise to the 10 T cell receptor beta chains below, sequenced in a study of blood T cells in healthy people across ages. A J-beta primer mix and a sample-barcoded 5' primer were used in a second PCR of about 7 to 12 cycles. In TCRdb, the 5' RACE reads were re-called with MiXCR into one record per CDR3 protein. The table lists 700,000 or so distinct CDR3 sequences, roughly 20% of them singletons. Input material: blood. These receptors were collected from a man in his sixties or seventies in good health.

This sequence joins TRBV10-3 and TRBJ2-1; TRBD2 matches at 14 bases. Germline-derived CDR1 and CDR2 are ENHRY and SYGVKD. Trimming cost V 6 bases and J 6 bases; bases outside gene matches: 4. CDR3 length: 15 residues. CDR3 sequence (DNA): TGTGCCATCAGCCCCGGGACTAGCGGGAGCAATGAGCAGTTCTTC. It codes for CAISPGTSGSNEQFF.

This clonotype was seen many times. The chain uses TRBV6-6 and TRBJ1-1; 9 bases align to TRBD1. The CDR3 runs to 16 residues. Germline V lookup: CDR1 MNHNY, CDR2 SVGAGI (reference sequence). Trimming cost V 7 bases and J 0 bases; bases outside gene matches: 9. The CDR3 loop is CASIHRGQGMNTEAFF. CDR3 nucleotide sequence: TGTGCCAGCATCCACAGGGGGCAGGGGATGAACACTGAAGCTTTCTTT.

The table lists this clonotype with a few counts. This sequence joins TRBV19 and TRBJ2-1; 11 bases map to TRBD2. The CDR3 length is 18 residues. Germline V gene sequence: CDR1 LNHDA, CDR2 SQIVND (reference sequence). J was trimmed by 3 bases and V by 3 bases; bases with no gene match: 10. Written as DNA, the CDR3 is TGTGCCAGTAGTATTCAGGCTAGCGGGAGGACGGTCTACAATGAGCAGTTCTTC. It specifies CASSIQASGRTVYNEQFF. The variable domain in full, completed from reference TRBV19 and TRBJ2-1, reads DGGITQSPKYLFRKEGQNVTLSCEQNLNHDAMYWYRQDPGQGLRLIYYSQIVNDFQKGDIAEGYSVSREKKESFPLTVTSAQKNPTAFYLCASSIQASGRTVYNEQFFGPGTRLTVL.

About this clonotype: The final CDR3 position lacks the conserved phenylalanine or tryptophan, pointing to a likely read error. The genes are TRBV25-1 and TRBJ1-2; the match to TRBD1 covers 8 bases. Germline V gives CDR1 MGHDK, CDR2 SYGVNS. The junction had 6 bases not matched to a gene; V was cut back by 3 bases and J by 0 bases. The CDR3 contains 16 residues. The CDR3 DNA reads as TGTGCCAGCAGTGAGCGGACAGGGTACCCTAACTATGGCTACACCTCC. Translated: CASSERTGYPNYGYTS.

The CDR3, as DNA: TGTGCCAGCAGTTACATAGTACGGTCGGTTGGGGAGACCCAGTACTTC. This translates into CASSYIVRSVGETQYF. V gene TRBV3-1 combines with J gene TRBJ2-5; D uncertain. In germline, CDR1 is LGHDT, CDR2 YNNKEL (reference sequence). This CDR3 is built from 16 residues. Deletions cut 6 bases from V and 5 bases from J, with 22 bases between.

This clonotype was detected a few times. V is TRBV5-1 and J is TRBJ2-5; 10 nucleotides line up with TRBD2. This CDR3 is built from 16 residues. Germline V lookup: CDR1 SGHRS, CDR2 YFSETQ. V was clipped by 0 bases and J by 2 bases; unmatched bases: 4. For the CDR3, the DNA is TGCGCCAGCAGCTTGGGTGGACTAGCGGATCAAGAGACCCAGTACTTC. Translated: CASSLGGLADQETQYF.

The chain is built from TRBV12-5 and TRBJ2-3, with 10 positions matching TRBD2. There are 15 residues in the CDR3. J lost 7 bases, V lost 1 base, and 5 bases had no gene match. The germline V gene encodes CDR1 LGHNT and CDR2 FRNRAP. CDR3 bases: TGTGCTAGTGGTTTGGAGGGACTAGCGCCAAATACGCAGTATTTT. It yields the protein CASGLEGLAPNTQYF.

In this sample, this clonotype turned up many times. The chain joins TRBV10-3 to TRBJ1-3; 12 bases fit TRBD1. The V segment lost 4 bases and the J segment 1 base; nucleotides outside the gene matches: 11. The CDR3 has 19 residues. The germline V gene encodes CDR1 ENHRY and CDR2 SYGVKD. CDR3 protein: CAISGDLGQGALSGNTIYF. CDR3 DNA sequence: TGTGCCATCAGTGGCGACCTGGGACAGGGGGCCTTGTCTGGAAACACCATATATTTT.

The rearrangement uses TRBV7-2 and TRBJ2-5; 8 bases are shared with TRBD2. J lost 3 bases, V lost 6 bases, and 15 bases had no gene match. Germline V gene lookup returns CDR1 SGHTA and CDR2 FQGNSA. The CDR3 length is 17 residues. CDR3 loop: CASSSIAGQTPKETQYF. The CDR3 DNA reads TGTGCCAGCAGTTCCATAGCGGGGCAGACCCCTAAAGAGACCCAGTACTTC.

The J gene is TRBJ2-5, the V gene TRBV20-1; D is undetermined. Judging by the DNA end, TRBJ2-7 fits better; the J call may be wrong. The germline CDR1 and CDR2 sequences are DFQATT and SNEGSKA (reference sequence). This CDR3 has 14 amino acids. In DNA form, the CDR3 reads TGCAGTGCTCCCGGGCCTCCAACCGGCTACGAGCAGTACTTC. Translating gives CSAPGPPTGYEQYF.